The next 26 T cell receptor beta chains were all read from a single sample in a study of blood T cell repertoires in COVID-19. Here immunoSEQ multiplex PCR was the method, and the copy in TCRdb shows in-frame clones only, minus some. The data show a few hundred thousand clones, 85% to 90% seen once. The sample taken for sequencing was peripheral blood. All receptors derive from a man older than 75 with acute or convalescent COVID-19.

The DNA for the CDR3 is TGTGCCAGCTCATTACAGGGAAACACTAATGAAAAACTGTTTTTT. Amino acid sequence: CASSLQGNTNEKLFF. The V call is TRBV18, the J call TRBJ1-4; weak D call: TRBD1 (6 bases). V dropped 5 bases and J dropped 2 bases, with 12 bases sitting between them. CDR3 length: 15 amino acids. Germline V gene data show CDR1 as KGHSH and CDR2 as LQKENI. Combining the CDR3 with reference TRBV18 and TRBJ1-4 gives the whole variable domain NAGVMQNPRHLVRRRGQEARLRCSPMKGHSHVYWYRQLPEEGLKFMVYLQKENIIDESGMPKERFSAEFPKEGPSILRIQQVVRGDSAAYFCASSLQGNTNEKLFFGSGTQLSVL.

The J gene is TRBJ1-1, the V gene TRBV6-6; D might be TRBD1 (5 bases). Germline values: CDR1 MNHNY, CDR2 SVGAGI (reference sequence). Trimming cost V 7 bases and J 5 bases, with 11 bases left between them. The CDR3 extends over 12 amino acids. CDR3 bases: TGTGCCAGCACCCAGCGGGGGACTGAAGCTTTCTTT. Its translation: CASTQRGTEAFF.

The rearrangement links TRBV2 to TRBJ2-2; a weak D match, TRBD2 (6 bases). The CDR3 loop spans 13 amino acids. V gave up 7 bases and J gave up 8 bases, with 14 bases separating them. Germline V lookup: CDR1 SNHLY, CDR2 FYNNEI. The DNA of the CDR3 is TGTGCCAGCATGAAGCGGGTGGGGGGGGAGCTGTTTTTT. It is translated as CASMKRVGGELFF.

The V call is TRBV7-3, the J call TRBJ1-1; no reliable D call. Germline V gene data show CDR1 as SGHTA and CDR2 as FQGTGA. The CDR3 spans 15 residues. The V end lost 1 base, the J end lost 2 bases, and 11 bases lay between the germline ends. For the CDR3, the DNA is TGTGCCAGCAGCTTAATGGCAGGATACAACACTGAAGCTTTCTTT. The encoded protein is CASSLMAGYNTEAFF.

J is TRBJ2-7 and V is TRBV19; possibly TRBD1 for D (6 bases). The CDR3 has 15 residues. V was clipped by 2 bases and J by 11 bases, with 22 bases between them. The V gene's germline CDR1 is LNHDA and CDR2 SQIVND (reference sequence). The CDR3 sequence: CASSISDRSTREKYF. In DNA form, the CDR3 reads TGTGCCAGTAGTATAAGTGACAGGTCTACCCGAGAGAAGTACTTC.

The genes are TRBV29-1 and TRBJ2-3; D is unclear. Per the germline V gene, CDR1 is SQVTM and CDR2 is ANQGSEA. The CDR3 is 13 residues long. Trimming pared 5 bases from V and 3 bases from J, leaving 12 bases between. In DNA form, the CDR3 reads TGCAGCGTTACCGACACCGATACAGATACGCAGTATTTT. It codes for CSVTDTDTDTQYF.

The chain has TRBV28 and TRBJ1-2; D ambiguous. The V end was cut by 5 bases, the J end by 2 bases, with 3 bases between. Germline V gene lookup returns CDR1 MDHEN and CDR2 SYDVKM. This CDR3 has 11 amino acids. The CDR3 region is CASSQNYGYTF. The CDR3 bases are TGTGCCAGCAGTCAGAACTATGGCTACACCTTC.

J is TRBJ1-1 and V is TRBV5-6; TRBD1 aligns across 9 bases. J was trimmed by 7 bases and V by 4 bases; bases with no gene match: 8. The CDR3 runs to 14 residues. Germline assignment: CDR1 SGHDT and CDR2 YYEEEE. CDR3 protein: CASSRTGTGIEAFF. The CDR3 region has the DNA TGTGCCAGCAGCCGCACCGGGACAGGGATTGAAGCTTTCTTT.

The chain links TRBV12-3 or TRBV12-4 to TRBJ2-7, with D unresolved. Between the trimmed V and J ends, which lost 3 bases and 2 bases, there was a span of 5 bases. CDR3 size: 12 residues. CDR3 residues: CASSLYTYEQYF. In nucleotides, the CDR3 is TGTGCCAGCAGTTTGTATACCTACGAGCAGTACTTC.

The chain recombines TRBV18 with TRBJ2-2; D uncertain. V shed 3 bases and J shed 0 bases, with 11 bases lying between them. Looked up from germline, CDR1 is KGHSH and CDR2 is LQKENI. The CDR3 is made up of 16 amino acids. The CDR3 here is CASSPAAGSNTGELFF. CDR3 nucleotides: TGTGCCAGCTCACCTGCCGCAGGTTCGAACACCGGGGAGCTGTTTTTT.

The J gene is TRBJ2-2, the V gene TRBV4-1; maybe TRBD2 (5 bases). CDR1 and CDR2 from the germline V gene are MGHRA and YSYEKL. The CDR3 covers 15 residues. Trimming cost V 4 bases and J 7 bases, with 16 bases left between them. CDR3 coding DNA: TGCGCCAGCAGCCTTAACGAGGGAGCGAACGGGGAGCTGTTTTTT. This codes for CASSLNEGANGELFF.

The chain combines TRBV4-3 with TRBJ2-5; 12 positions match TRBD2. Per germline, CDR1 LGHNA and CDR2 YSLEER. The CDR3 is made up of 16 amino acids. V trimming: 0 bases; J trimming: 4 bases; junction bases outside the gene matches: 3. The CDR3 region has the DNA TGCGCCAGCAGCCAAGATCTACTAGCGGGGGGAGAGACCCAGTACTTC. Its translation: CASSQDLLAGGETQYF.

The chain is built from TRBV7-2 and TRBJ2-2; perhaps TRBD1 as D (5 bases). This CDR3 has 15 amino acids. Germline CDR1 and CDR2: SGHTA and FQGNSA. The V end lost 1 base, the J end lost 4 bases, and 10 bases lay between the germline ends. The CDR3 protein is CASSLVGALTGELFF. The DNA of the CDR3 is TGTGCCAGCAGCTTAGTTGGGGCCCTCACCGGGGAGCTGTTTTTT.

The chain employs TRBV7-2 and TRBJ1-6; D is possibly TRBD1 (5 bases). V was shortened by 1 base and J by 12 bases, with 16 bases between the two germline ends. This CDR3 comprises 15 residues. Germline assignment: CDR1 SGHTA and CDR2 FQGNSA. The CDR3 DNA sequence: TGTGCCAGCAGCTTAGGGACAAACCCTGGCGGACCCCTCCACTTT. Translating gives CASSLGTNPGGPLHF.

The chain combines TRBV5-1 with TRBJ2-7; maybe TRBD2 (6 bases). The CDR3 consists of 13 residues. The germline V and J ends were trimmed by 0 bases and 6 bases, with 10 bases remaining between them. Germline assignment: CDR1 SGHRS and CDR2 YFSETQ. CDR3 sequence: CASSLGGDIEQYF. As DNA, the CDR3 is TGCGCCAGCAGCTTGGGCGGGGATATCGAGCAGTACTTC. Complete variable domain (other parts from reference TRBV5-1 and TRBJ2-7): KAGVTQTPRYLIKTRGQQVTLSCSPISGHRSVSWYQQTPGQGLQFLFEYFSETQRNKGNFPGRFSGRQFSNSRSEMNVSTLELGDSALYLCASSLGGDIEQYFGPGTRLTVT.

V gene TRBV7-9 combines with J gene TRBJ2-1, with 9 bases aligning to TRBD2. Germline-derived CDR1 and CDR2 are SEHNR and FQNEAQ (reference sequence). The CDR3 consists of 14 residues. The V gene end was trimmed by 11 bases and the J gene end by 5 bases; junction bases not matched to a gene: 10. DNA for the CDR3: TGTGCCTACGGCTCAAGCGGGGGGAACAATGAGCAGTTCTTC. Its protein product is CAYGSSGGNNEQFF.

This chain links TRBV19 with TRBJ1-5; 8 positions agree with TRBD1. This CDR3 has 15 amino acids. V trimming: 5 bases; J trimming: 2 bases; junction bases outside the gene matches: 5. Germline CDR1 and CDR2: LNHDA and SQIVND (reference sequence). DNA for the CDR3: TGTGCCAGTAGTGTGACAGGGGAAGGCAATCAGCCCCAGCATTTT. Encoded protein: CASSVTGEGNQPQHF.

This rearrangement joins TRBV5-1 to TRBJ2-1; tentative D call: TRBD1 (6 bases). Germline assignment: CDR1 SGHRS and CDR2 YFSETQ. V was shortened by 4 bases and J by 5 bases, with 16 bases between the two germline ends. The CDR3 contains 15 residues. Here the CDR3 DNA reads TGCGCCAGCAGCCTACGCAGACAGGACCACAATGAGCAGTTCTTC. Amino acids: CASSLRRQDHNEQFF.

The chain carries TRBV5-1 and TRBJ1-1; 7 nucleotides match TRBD1. Germline lookup yields CDR1 SGHRS and CDR2 YFSETQ. V lost 4 bases and J lost 4; bases outside the gene matches: 4. The CDR3 is 13 amino acids. CDR3 in amino acids: CASSQGQSTEAFF. CDR3 in DNA: TGCGCCAGCAGCCAGGGACAGTCCACTGAAGCTTTCTTT. Supplemented by reference TRBV5-1 and TRBJ1-1, the full variable domain reads KAGVTQTPRYLIKTRGQQVTLSCSPISGHRSVSWYQQTPGQGLQFLFEYFSETQRNKGNFPGRFSGRQFSNSRSEMNVSTLELGDSALYLCASSQGQSTEAFFGQGTRLTVV.

V gene TRBV5-5 combines with J gene TRBJ2-5; D perhaps matches TRBD1 (6 bases). Trimming pared 4 bases from V and 2 bases from J, leaving 9 bases between. Germline V gene data show CDR1 as SGHKS and CDR2 as YYEKEE (reference sequence). The CDR3 is 13 residues long. The CDR3 reads CASSGQGQETQYF. Written as DNA, the CDR3 is TGTGCCAGCAGCGGGCAGGGGCAAGAGACCCAGTACTTC.

This chain joins TRBV6-1 and TRBJ1-5; D is perhaps TRBD1 (5 bases). Deletions cut 2 bases from V and 3 bases from J, with 17 bases between. The CDR3 is 17 amino acids. Germline V lookup: CDR1 MNHNS, CDR2 SASEGT. CDR3 DNA sequence: TGTGCCAGCAGTGAATTCGGGGGGAGGGCCTACAATCAGCCCCAGCATTTT. This translates into CASSEFGGRAYNQPQHF.

J is TRBJ2-1 and V is TRBV6-5; TRBD2 aligns across 7 bases. Germline V lookup: CDR1 MNHEY, CDR2 SVGAGI. The ends lost 4 bases at V and 3 bases at J; junction bases unmatched: 6. The length of the CDR3 is 15 residues. CDR3 amino acids: CASSSPQRGYNEQFF. The CDR3 bases are TGTGCCAGCAGTTCGCCCCAGCGGGGCTACAATGAGCAGTTCTTC.

The rearrangement uses TRBV11-3 and TRBJ2-6, with 8 bases fitting TRBD2. Germline values: CDR1 SGHNT, CDR2 YENEEA. The CDR3 is made up of 19 amino acids. Trimming at V came to 5 bases and at J to 3 bases, leaving 15 bases not matched to a gene. For the CDR3, the DNA is TGTGCCAGCAGCCTCGGCGGGGGGCGCGCAATTCGTGGGGCCAACGTCCTGACTTTC. Protein: CASSLGGGRAIRGANVLTF.

The V gene is TRBV6-5, the J gene TRBJ1-1; TRBD1 matches 8 bases. The CDR3 runs 14 residues. J was trimmed by 7 bases and V by 2 bases; bases with no gene match: 6. Germline lookup yields CDR1 MNHEY and CDR2 SVGAGI. The CDR3 is CASSYSRGRGEAFF. CDR3 coding DNA: TGTGCCAGCAGTTACAGCAGGGGGCGCGGTGAAGCTTTCTTT.

This clone was picked up a small number of times. V and J are TRBV11-3 and TRBJ1-2; D possibly corresponds to TRBD1 (5 bases). The V end lost 0 bases, the J end lost 2 bases, and 7 bases lay between the germline ends. Germline lookup yields CDR1 SGHNT and CDR2 YENEEA. The length of the CDR3 is 14 residues. CDR3 amino acids: CASSLDAGNYGYTF. The DNA for the CDR3 is TGTGCCAGCAGCTTAGACGCAGGGAACTATGGCTACACCTTC.

The chain couples TRBV5-6 to TRBJ2-1, with a possible D match to TRBD2 (6 bases). Trimming removed 6 bases at V and 6 bases at J, with 16 bases between. Germline assignment: CDR1 SGHDT and CDR2 YYEEEE. CDR3 length: 14 amino acids. CDR3 residues: CASTPPLASNEQFF. CDR3 DNA: TGTGCCAGCACCCCGCCCCTAGCGTCCAATGAGCAGTTCTTC.